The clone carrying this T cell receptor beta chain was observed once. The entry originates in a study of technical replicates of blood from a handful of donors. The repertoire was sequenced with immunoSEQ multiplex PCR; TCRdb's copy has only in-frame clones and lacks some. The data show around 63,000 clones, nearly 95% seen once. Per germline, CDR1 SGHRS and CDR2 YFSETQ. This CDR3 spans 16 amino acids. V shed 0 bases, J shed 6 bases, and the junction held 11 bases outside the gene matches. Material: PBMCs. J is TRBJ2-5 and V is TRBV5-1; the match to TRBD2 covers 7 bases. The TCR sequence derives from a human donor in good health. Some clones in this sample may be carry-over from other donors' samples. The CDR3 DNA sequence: TGCGCCAGCAGCTTGGTTTCAGGTACGGGAGGAAAGACCCAGTACTTC. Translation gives CASSLVSGTGGKTQYF.